This T cell receptor beta chain emerged from a study of blood T cells in healthy people across ages. Concerning this clonotype: Its antigen is unknown.

Overall study findings and caveats: Without sorted subsets, naive and antigen-experienced compartments could not be conclusively compared.

Sample-barcoded 5' priming and a J-beta primer mix drove a second PCR of about 6 to 12 cycles. TCRdb re-derived calls from the 5' RACE reads in MiXCR, one entry per CDR3 protein. The data show more than 650,000 distinct CDR3 sequences, with around 24% seen just once and over 2.5% held by the top ten. The same sample was also used in a study of T cells of mothers and their children. That study reports: Nobody spotted any persistent microchimeric T cell clones.

Sequences were obtained from blood. The clonotype was recovered from a boy aged 5-17 years in good health.

The CDR3: CSVAGTGGYGNTIYF. CDR3 DNA: TGCAGCGTTGCCGGGACAGGGGGCTATGGAAACACCATATATTTT. The genes are TRBV29-1 and TRBJ1-3; 12 nucleotides match TRBD1. The CDR3 length is 15 residues. Per the germline V gene, CDR1 is SQVTM and CDR2 is ANQGSEA. Losses at the gene ends were 4 bases for V and 3 bases for J; bases not matched to a gene: 4.